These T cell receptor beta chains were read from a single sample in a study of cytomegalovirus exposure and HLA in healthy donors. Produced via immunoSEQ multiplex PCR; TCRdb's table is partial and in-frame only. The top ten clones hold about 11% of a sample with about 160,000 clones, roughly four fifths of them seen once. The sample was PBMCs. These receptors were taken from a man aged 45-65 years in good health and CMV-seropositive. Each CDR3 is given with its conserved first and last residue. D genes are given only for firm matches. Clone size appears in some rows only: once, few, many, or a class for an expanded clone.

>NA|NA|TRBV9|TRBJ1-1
TGTGCCAGCAGCGTAGGTGGAGAGCCTGAAGCTTTCTTT
CASSVGGEPEAFF
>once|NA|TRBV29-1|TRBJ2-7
TGCAGCGTTGGGGCAGCCTACGAGCAGTACTTC
CSVGAAYEQYF
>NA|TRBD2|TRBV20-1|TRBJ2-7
TGCAGTGCGGGAGGGGTCGAGCAGTACTTC
CSAGGVEQYF
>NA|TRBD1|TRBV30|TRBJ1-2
TGTGCCTGGAGCTTAACAGGGGGCTGGGGCTACACCTTC
CAWSLTGGWGYTF
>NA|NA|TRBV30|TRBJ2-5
TGTGCCTGGAGTGCCCGGGAGACCCAGTACTTC
CAWSARETQYF
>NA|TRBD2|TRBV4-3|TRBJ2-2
TGCGCCAGCAGCCAAGATCTGTGGGGAGGGACCGGGGAGCTGTTTTTT
CASSQDLWGGTGELFF
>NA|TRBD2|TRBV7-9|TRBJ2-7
TGTGCCAGCAGCTTAGAGACTAGCGGGAGCCACTTCTTCTACGAGCAGTACTTC
CASSLETSGSHFFYEQYF
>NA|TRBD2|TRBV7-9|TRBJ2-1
TGTGCCAGCAGCTTAGGGGTGTCGGGAGGTGCGCAGTTCTTC
CASSLGVSGGAQFF
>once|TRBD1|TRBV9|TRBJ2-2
TGTGCCAGCAGGTCTCAGGGGGAGTCCGGGGAGCTGTTTTTT
CASRSQGESGELFF
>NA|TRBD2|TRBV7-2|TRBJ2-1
TGTGCCAGCAGCTTGCATTTGACTAGCGGGGGGCGGGATGAGCAGTTCTTC
CASSLHLTSGGRDEQFF
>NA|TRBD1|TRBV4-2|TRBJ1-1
TGTGCCAGCAGCCAAGATCTTAATACCGGGACAGGGCCTGAAGCTTTCTTT
CASSQDLNTGTGPEAFF
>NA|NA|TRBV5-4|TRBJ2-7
TGTGCCAGCAGCTTGGGCTTAACAGGGACCTACGAGCAGTACTTC
CASSLGLTGTYEQYF
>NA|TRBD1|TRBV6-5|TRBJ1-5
TGTGCCAGCAGTTTGACAGGGGAGCCCCAGCATTTT
CASSLTGEPQHF